A selection of T cell receptor beta chains follows, all from one sample in a study of cytomegalovirus exposure and HLA in healthy donors. TCRdb's table, derived via immunoSEQ multiplex PCR, lists solely in-frame clones and lacks some. Among approximately 100,000 clones listed, 79% were seen once. Sequenced input: PBMCs. These receptors originate from a middle-aged man in good health and CMV-seropositive. Each CDR3 is given with its conserved first and last residue. D genes are given only for firm matches. A clone size is listed for some rows: how often the clone was seen (once, few, many), or a class if it is expanded.

d_call	clone_size	v_call	j_call	cdr3_nt	cdr3_aa
TRBD2	.	TRBV11-2	TRBJ2-7	TGTGCCAGCAGCTTAGGGGAGGGTAGCTCCTACGAGCAGCACTTC	CASSLGEGSSYEQHF
.	.	TRBV21-1	TRBJ2-3	TGTGCCAGCAGCACCTCCGGGACTATCCCCCACACAGATACGCAGTATTTT	CASSTSGTIPHTDTQYF
.	.	TRBV21-1	TRBJ1-1	TGTGCCAGCAGCAAAGGTAATAGGGAGAGTGTTGGCACTGAAGCTTTCTTT	CASSKGNRESVGTEAFF
.	.	TRBV7-9	TRBJ2-5	TGTGCCAGCAGCCTCGGTCCAAAAACCGAAGAGACCCAGTACTTC	CASSLGPKTEETQYF
.	.	TRBV27	TRBJ1-2	TGTGCCAGCAGTGGAGACGGAACGCCCGGTTGGACCTTC	CASSGDGTPGWTF
TRBD2	.	TRBV28	TRBJ2-7	TGTGCCAGCAGTCCTTGGGGGGGGGTAGGCTACGAGCAGTACTTC	CASSPWGGVGYEQYF
.	few	TRBV30	TRBJ2-7	TGTGCCGGAGGTATATACGAGCAGTACTTC	CAGGIYEQYF
TRBD2	.	TRBV28	TRBJ2-7	TGTGCCAGCACTCGGAGCGGGAGTGTCTACGAGCAGTACTTC	CASTRSGSVYEQYF
TRBD2	.	TRBV19	TRBJ2-5	TGTGCCAGTAGTTCTGGGACTAGCGGGAGTTTGGGGGAGACCCAGTACTTC	CASSSGTSGSLGETQYF
TRBD2	once	TRBV7-2	TRBJ2-1	TGTGCCAGCAGCTTAGGGGGACTAGCGTTCAATGAGCAGTTCTTC	CASSLGGLAFNEQFF
.	.	TRBV4-3	TRBJ2-2	TGCGCCAGCAACCTATGGACTATCACGGGATCCGGGGAGCTGTTTTTT	CASNLWTITGSGELFF
.	.	TRBV7-2	TRBJ2-1	TGTGCCAGCAGCCCAACCCCGGGGGAGCAGTTCTTC	CASSPTPGEQFF
TRBD2	.	TRBV5-1	TRBJ2-7	TGCGCCAGCAGCTCGGGACTAGCGGGAGGGGCCGCCTACGAGCAGTACTTC	CASSSGLAGGAAYEQYF
.	few	TRBV27	TRBJ1-6	TGTGCCAGCAGTTTATTGTCCCAGCCAGGTTCGAATTCACCCCTCCACTTT	CASSLLSQPGSNSPLHF
TRBD1	.	TRBV19	TRBJ2-7	TGTGCCAGTAGCTCAGAAGGACAGGGGCGCTCTGGGCAGTACTTC	CASSSEGQGRSGQYF
TRBD1	.	TRBV5-1	TRBJ2-1	TGCGCCAGCACGGGGTCGACAGGGACCAATGAGCAGTTCTTC	CASTGSTGTNEQFF
.	.	TRBV6-1	TRBJ1-5	TGTGCCACCGGACAGCCGTTCAATCAGCCCCAGCATTTT	CATGQPFNQPQHF
.	.	TRBV5-1	TRBJ2-4	TGCGCCAGCAGCCCTCGGGGTGGGCAGAGTCAGTACTTC	CASSPRGGQSQYF
.	.	TRBV6-5	TRBJ1-1	TGTGCCAGTCGGGGGAATTGGCGGAACACTGAAGCTTTCTTT	CASRGNWRNTEAFF
TRBD2	.	TRBV5-4	TRBJ2-5	TGTGCCAGCAGCTTGGGTGGCGGGAGCGGGCAAGAGACCCAGTACTTC	CASSLGGGSGQETQYF
.	.	TRBV5-6	TRBJ1-3	TGTGCCAGCAGCTCCACAATCCGCTCTGGAAACACCATATATTTT	CASSSTIRSGNTIYF
.	.	TRBV4-3	TRBJ2-3	TGCGCCAGCAGCCAAGAATCAGGAAGTACGCAGTATTTT	CASSQESGSTQYF
.	.	TRBV27	TRBJ2-2	TGTGCCAGCAGTGACAGGAACACCGGGGAGCTGTTTTTT	CASSDRNTGELFF
.	.	TRBV9	TRBJ1-4	TGTGCCAGCAGCTCCCGGGCCAAGGGGGAAAAACTGTTTTTT	CASSSRAKGEKLFF
TRBD2	many	TRBV6-5	TRBJ2-1	TGTGCCAGCAGTTACTCGCTAGCGGGAGGTACCAATGAGCAGTTCTTC	CASSYSLAGGTNEQFF
TRBD2	.	TRBV19	TRBJ2-5	TGTGCCAGTAGTATCTTAGCGGGAGAGGAGACCCAGTACTTC	CASSILAGEETQYF
TRBD1	.	TRBV29-1	TRBJ1-1	TGCAGCGCTGAACAGGGGGGCACTGAAGCTTTCTTT	CSAEQGGTEAFF
TRBD1	.	TRBV19	TRBJ2-1	TGTGCCAGTAGTATTGGGACAGTGAGGAATGAGCAGTTCTTC	CASSIGTVRNEQFF
.	.	TRBV29-1	TRBJ2-7	TGCAGCGTTGGACAGTTCTCCTACGAGCAGTACTTC	CSVGQFSYEQYF
.	.	TRBV30	TRBJ2-7	TGTGCCTGGACGAGGGGGAGCGAGCAGTACTTC	CAWTRGSEQYF
.	.	TRBV5-1	TRBJ2-3	TGCGCCAGCAGCCTTAGAACAGGGTCCACAGATACGCAGTATTTT	CASSLRTGSTDTQYF
TRBD1	.	TRBV18	TRBJ2-7	TGTGCCAGCTCAGCGACAGGGTCCCACGAGCAGTACTTC	CASSATGSHEQYF
.	.	TRBV7-2	TRBJ2-1	TGTGCCAGCGTCGAGAGCTCCTACAATGAGCAGTTCTTC	CASVESSYNEQFF
.	.	TRBV7-9	TRBJ2-7	TGTGCCAGCAGCTTAGGCAACTACTTAACTTACGAGCAGTACTTC	CASSLGNYLTYEQYF
.	.	TRBV7-8	TRBJ1-6	TGTGCCAGCAAACACAACGGGGAACTGCGTAATTCACCCCTCCACTTT	CASKHNGELRNSPLHF
.	.	TRBV6-1	TRBJ2-7	TGTGCCAGCAGTGAAGCGCATCGTATGCGGCAGGGGCAATACTACGAGCAGTACTTC	CASSEAHRMRQGQYYEQYF
.	.	TRBV6-5	TRBJ2-7	TGTGCCAGCAGTTACTCGAGTACTGGTCGAGGTTACGAGCAGTACTTC	CASSYSSTGRGYEQYF
TRBD1	.	TRBV5-1	TRBJ2-3	TGCGCCAGCAGCTTGGGAGGGACAGGCACAGATACGCAGTATTTT	CASSLGGTGTDTQYF
.	.	TRBV5-1	TRBJ1-1	TGCGCCAGCAGCTCCCCGACAGGGAACACTGAAGCTTTCTTT	CASSSPTGNTEAFF
.	.	TRBV4-3	TRBJ2-5	TGCGCCAGCAGCCAAGTCGGGGCAGGGGTCGAGACCCAGTACTTC	CASSQVGAGVETQYF
.	.	TRBV9	TRBJ2-3	TGTGCCAGCAGCCTGATCCCAGACACAGATACGCAGTATTTT	CASSLIPDTDTQYF
TRBD2	.	TRBV6-1	TRBJ2-3	TGTGCCAGCAGTGAACAGACTAGCGGGGCAGATACGCAGTATTTT	CASSEQTSGADTQYF
.	.	TRBV7-2	TRBJ2-2	TGTGCCAGCAGCTTAGCCAGGGCCACCACCGGGGAGCTGTTTTTT	CASSLARATTGELFF
.	.	TRBV7-2	TRBJ2-1	TGTGCCAGCAGCTTAATGGACTATGGGCAGTTCTTC	CASSLMDYGQFF
.	.	TRBV28	TRBJ1-1	TGTGCCAGCGGGGGGGAGTGGGACACTGAAGCTTTCTTT	CASGGEWDTEAFF
.	.	TRBV5-1	TRBJ2-7	TGCGCCAGCAGCTCGGGTGGCAGGGGGGCCTACGAGCAGTACTTC	CASSSGGRGAYEQYF
.	.	TRBV9	TRBJ2-5	TGTGCCAGCAGCGTAGAATCCCGCGCGGTTCCACTACAAGAGACCCAGTACTTC	CASSVESRAVPLQETQYF
TRBD2	.	TRBV2	TRBJ2-3	TGTGCCAGCAGGGAAAGCGGGAGTGGCACAGATACGCAGTATTTT	CASRESGSGTDTQYF
.	.	TRBV18	TRBJ2-1	TGTGCCAGCTCACAAACTAGCAGTGGCGATGAGCAGTTCTTC	CASSQTSSGDEQFF
.	.	TRBV10-2	TRBJ2-7	TGCGCCAGCAGTGATGGTCAGTTCTACGAGCAGTACTTC	CASSDGQFYEQYF